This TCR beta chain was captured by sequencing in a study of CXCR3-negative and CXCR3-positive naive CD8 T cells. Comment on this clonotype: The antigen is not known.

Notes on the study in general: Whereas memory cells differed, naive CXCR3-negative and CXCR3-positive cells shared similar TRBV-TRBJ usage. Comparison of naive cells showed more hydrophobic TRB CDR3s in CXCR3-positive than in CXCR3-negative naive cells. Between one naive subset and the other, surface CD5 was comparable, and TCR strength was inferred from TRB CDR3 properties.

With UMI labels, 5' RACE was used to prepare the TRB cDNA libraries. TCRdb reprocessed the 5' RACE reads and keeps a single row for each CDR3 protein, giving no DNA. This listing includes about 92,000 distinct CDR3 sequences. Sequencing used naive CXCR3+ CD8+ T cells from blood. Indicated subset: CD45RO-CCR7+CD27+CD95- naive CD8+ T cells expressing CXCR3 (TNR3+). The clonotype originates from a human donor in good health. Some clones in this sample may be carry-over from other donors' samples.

CDR3 sequence: CASSQNLASYNEQFF. The V and J genes are TRBV3-1 and TRBJ2-1. The CDR3 totals 15 residues. Germline-derived CDR1 and CDR2 are LGHDT and YNNKEL (reference sequence).